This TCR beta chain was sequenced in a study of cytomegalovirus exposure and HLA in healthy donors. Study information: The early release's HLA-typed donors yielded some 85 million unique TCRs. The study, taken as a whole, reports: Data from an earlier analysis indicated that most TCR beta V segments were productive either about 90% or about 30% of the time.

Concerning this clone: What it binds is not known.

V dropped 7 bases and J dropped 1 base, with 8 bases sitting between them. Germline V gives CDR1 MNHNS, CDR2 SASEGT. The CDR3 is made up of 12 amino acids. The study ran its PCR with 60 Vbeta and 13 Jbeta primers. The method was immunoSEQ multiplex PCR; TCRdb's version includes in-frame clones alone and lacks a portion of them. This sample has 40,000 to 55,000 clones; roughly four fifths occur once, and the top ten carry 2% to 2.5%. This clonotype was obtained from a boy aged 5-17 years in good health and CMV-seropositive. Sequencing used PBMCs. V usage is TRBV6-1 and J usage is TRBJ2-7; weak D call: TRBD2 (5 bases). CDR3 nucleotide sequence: TGTGCCAGCAAAGTAGCGTCCTACGAGCAGTACTTC. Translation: CASKVASYEQYF.